This entry features one T cell receptor beta chain sequence. In its sample, this clonotype was seen a few times. It lacks a known antigen. Nothing much larger sits one base from this clone, and base qualities are not available. These data come from a study of post-analysis software for immune sequencing data (dated by TCRdb to between 2014 and 2016). Concerning the study at large: The recorded disease courses included relapsing-remitting, secondary progressive and progressive-relapsing multiple sclerosis, and some patients had no subtype annotation. Patient repertoires were compared against about a dozen previously published healthy control repertoires from donors aged roughly 6 to 26 years. A subset of samples was prepared in parallel using single-end sample barcoding, then pooled and co-amplified after Illumina adapter ligation. Summary of the overall study and its limitations: Multiple sclerosis patients had significantly lower normalized Chao1 diversity than controls, a result that suggests substantial peripheral T-cell clonal expansion. Strong co-clustering of samples prepared in the same batch was shown by direct clustering with F measure, prompting a batch-effect correction. Significantly higher frequencies in patients than in controls were found for about five TRBV segments, including TRBV5-6, TRBV5-1 and TRBV20-1. The control group was slightly older than the multiple sclerosis patient group.

At the junction V is shortened by 4 bases and J by 5 bases, with 8 bases in between. CDR1 DFQATT and CDR2 SNEGSKA are derived from the germline V gene (reference sequence). The CDR3 measures 11 amino acids from cysteine to phenylalanine. Only the CDR3 portion is preserved as DNA: 33 bases, with reading frame beginning at the first base. TCR beta repertoires were profiled from peripheral blood of some 13 young patients with multiple sclerosis to demonstrate the VDJtools post-analysis software. The multiple sclerosis patients were children and adolescents ranging in age from about 6 to 17 years. Libraries were made using PCR. Sequencing was carried out with an Illumina HiSeq 2500. To reduce PCR and sequencing biases, unique molecular identifiers were built into the TCR beta cDNA libraries. Every 1 to 10 million input T cells yielded about 500,000 cDNA molecules, meaning each molecule approximated one T cell. The patient libraries were prepared and sequenced with the same protocol used for the earlier healthy control dataset. Within a given batch, samples were prepared together, multiplexed and sequenced on the same HiSeq lane. Per the source publication's procedure: Raw barcoded reads were processed with MIGEC, discarding single-read molecular identifier groups before consensus assembly and CDR3 extraction. Clonotype tables were post-analysed with VDJtools, and diversity was normalized by down-sampling all datasets to the smallest sample size. In repertoire overlap clustering, CDR3 amino acid sequences, but not nucleotide sequences, were matched to correct batch-related cross-sample contamination. TCRdb redid the processing of the public reads, applying fastp at Q25 and MiXCR, and retained in-frame beta chains. Here each entry gathers all rows of one CDR3 protein and keeps the most common genes and DNA. The V and J calls and clone size come from TCRdb's table, not from the authors' own analysis. The sample table contains roughly 700,000 distinct CDR3 sequences; only one count was recorded for roughly 29% of them. The ten largest account for around 0.56% of the sample.

The rearranged chain carries TRBV20-1 and TRBJ2-5, with the D gene not clear enough to name. The source is a girl aged 10-17 years with multiple sclerosis. The source material was blood. Read as DNA, the sequence is TGCAGTGCTACCCCTCAGGAGACCCAGTACTTC. Translated, this gives CSATPQETQYF.